This TCR beta chain was retrieved from a study of T-cell reconstitution after alpha-beta-depleted transplantation in children. This clonotype was counted a few times. Its antigen is unknown. General observations from the study: It was reported that alpha-beta T cells came from several hundred expanded graft clones (about two months after transplant). One year post-transplant, T-cell counts and diversity were largely derived from T cells produced anew. Some patients' high day-60 TCRbeta diversity was traced to surviving recipient T cells and thymic progenitors.

Unmatched junction bases numbered 5, after V lost 3 bases and J lost 4 bases. CDR3 size: 15 residues. CDR1 is MGHDK and CDR2 is SYGVNS in the germline V gene. Construction of the TCRbeta library involved unique molecular identifiers. TCRdb itself ran the PCR reads through MiXCR, one entry per CDR3 protein. The table has around 490,000 distinct CDR3 sequences, roughly an eighth seen once. This TCR came from a female patient aged 2-9 years who had a stem cell transplant for aplastic anemia, so the T cells may come from the graft donor. The input for sequencing was PBMCs, mostly from graft donor cells, taken 180 days after TCRalphabeta/CD19-depleted stem cell transplant. This chain joins TRBV25-1 and TRBJ2-1, with TRBD2 identical over 8 bases. CDR3 sequence reads: CASSEFSGEYNEQFF. Written as DNA, the CDR3 is TGTGCCAGCAGTGAGTTTAGCGGGGAATACAATGAGCAGTTCTTC.